Listed here is a single TCR beta chain. The antigen is unknown. Healthy bone marrow donors made up the cohort. Donors had nominal health at sampling but likely had unrecorded immune exposures. The CDR3 has 14 amino acids. Trimming took 7 bases from V and 4 from J, leaving 16 bases between them. Germline lookup yields CDR1 MNHEY and CDR2 SVGAGI. This sample was included in a study of cytomegalovirus exposure and HLA in healthy donors. Whole-study findings and limits: In vitro work confirmed that a few CMV-associated chains recognize CMV antigens. For TCR beta chains, V- and J-gene trimming was later linked to a missense DCLRE1C variant.

The PCR was carried out with 60 Vbeta primers and 13 Jbeta primers. Method: immunoSEQ multiplex PCR; TCRdb's copy keeps in-frame clones and lacks some. The top ten hold 1.3% to 1.5% of the sample, which has around 140,000 clones, approximately 77% seen once. The material sequenced was PBMCs. The source of this sequence is a woman aged 40-49 years in good health and CMV-seronegative. The chain recombines TRBV6-5 with TRBJ1-1, with D maybe TRBD1 (6 bases). The CDR3 nucleotides are TGTGCCAGCACCAAAGCTGGGGGGGCCACTGAAGCTTTCTTT. Translating gives CASTKAGGATEAFF.